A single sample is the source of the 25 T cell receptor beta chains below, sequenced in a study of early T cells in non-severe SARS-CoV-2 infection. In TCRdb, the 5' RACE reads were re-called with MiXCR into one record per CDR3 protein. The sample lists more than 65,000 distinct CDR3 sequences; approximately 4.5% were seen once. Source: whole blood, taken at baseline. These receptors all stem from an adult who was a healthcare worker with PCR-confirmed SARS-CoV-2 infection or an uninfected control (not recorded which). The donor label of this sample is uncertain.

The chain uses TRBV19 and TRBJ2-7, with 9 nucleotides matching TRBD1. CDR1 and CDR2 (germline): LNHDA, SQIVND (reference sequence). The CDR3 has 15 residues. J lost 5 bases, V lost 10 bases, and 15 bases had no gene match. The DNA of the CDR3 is TGTGCCACCACCCCTTCGGGACAGGGTCCCCACGAGCAGTACTTC. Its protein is CATTPSGQGPHEQYF.

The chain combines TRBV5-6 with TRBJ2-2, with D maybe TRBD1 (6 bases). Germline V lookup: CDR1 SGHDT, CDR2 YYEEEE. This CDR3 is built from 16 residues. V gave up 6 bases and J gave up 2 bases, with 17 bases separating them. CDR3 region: CASNFRRQANTGELFF. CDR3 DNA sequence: TGTGCCAGCAACTTCCGAAGACAGGCTAACACCGGGGAGCTGTTTTTT.

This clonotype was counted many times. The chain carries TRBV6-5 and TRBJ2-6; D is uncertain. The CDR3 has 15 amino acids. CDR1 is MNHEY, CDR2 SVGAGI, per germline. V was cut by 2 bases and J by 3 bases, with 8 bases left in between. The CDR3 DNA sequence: TGTGCCAGCAGTTACCCTACCGGTGGGGCCAACGTCCTGACTTTC. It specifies CASSYPTGGANVLTF.

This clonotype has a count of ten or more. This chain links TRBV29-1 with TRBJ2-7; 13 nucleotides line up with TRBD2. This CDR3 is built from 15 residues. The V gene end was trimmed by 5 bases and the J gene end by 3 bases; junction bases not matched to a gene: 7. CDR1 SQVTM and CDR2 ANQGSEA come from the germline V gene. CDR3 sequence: CSVQRTSGGYYEQYF. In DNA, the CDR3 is TGCAGCGTTCAGAGGACTAGCGGGGGATACTACGAGCAGTACTTC.

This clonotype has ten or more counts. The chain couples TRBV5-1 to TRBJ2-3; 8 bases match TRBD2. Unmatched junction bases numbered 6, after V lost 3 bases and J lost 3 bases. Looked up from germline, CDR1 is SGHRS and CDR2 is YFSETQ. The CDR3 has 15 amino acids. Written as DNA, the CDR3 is TGCGCCAGCAGCTCCCCCAGCGGGGGAACAGATACGCAGTATTTT. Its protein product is CASSSPSGGTDTQYF.

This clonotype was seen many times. The CDR3 here is CASSYQNLNTEAFF. CDR3 nucleotides: TGTGCCAGCAGTTACCAAAACTTAAACACTGAAGCTTTCTTT. The rearrangement uses TRBV6-5 and TRBJ1-1; the D is unclear. Trimming took 2 bases from V and 2 from J, leaving 9 bases between them. The CDR3 runs to 14 residues. Germline lookup yields CDR1 MNHEY and CDR2 SVGAGI.

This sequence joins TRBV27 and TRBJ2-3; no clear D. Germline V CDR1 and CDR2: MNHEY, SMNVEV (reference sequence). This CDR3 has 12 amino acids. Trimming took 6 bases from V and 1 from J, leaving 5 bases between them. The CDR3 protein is CASRGGTDTQYF. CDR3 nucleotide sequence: TGTGCCAGCAGGGGTGGCACAGATACGCAGTATTTT.

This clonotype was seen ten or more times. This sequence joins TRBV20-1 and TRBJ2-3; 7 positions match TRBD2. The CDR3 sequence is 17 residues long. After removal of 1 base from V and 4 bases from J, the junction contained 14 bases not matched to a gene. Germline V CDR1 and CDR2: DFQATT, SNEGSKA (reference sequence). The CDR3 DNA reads TGCAGTGCTAGAGGGTCGGGGATTAGCGGGTGGTCAGATACGCAGTATTTT. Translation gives CSARGSGISGWSDTQYF.

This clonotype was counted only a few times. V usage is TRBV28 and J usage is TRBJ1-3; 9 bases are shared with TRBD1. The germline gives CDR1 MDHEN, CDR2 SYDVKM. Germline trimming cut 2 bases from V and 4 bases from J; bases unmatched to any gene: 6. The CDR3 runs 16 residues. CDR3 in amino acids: CASSLPRDREGNTIYF. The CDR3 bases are TGTGCCAGCAGTTTACCTCGGGACAGGGAGGGAAACACCATATATTTT.

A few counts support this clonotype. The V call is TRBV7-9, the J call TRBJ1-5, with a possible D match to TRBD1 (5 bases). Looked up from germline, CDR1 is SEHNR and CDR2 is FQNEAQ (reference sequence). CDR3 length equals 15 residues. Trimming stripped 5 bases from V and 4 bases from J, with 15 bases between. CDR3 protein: CASSQGPGANQPQHF. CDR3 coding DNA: TGTGCCAGCAGCCAGGGCCCAGGTGCAAATCAGCCCCAGCATTTT. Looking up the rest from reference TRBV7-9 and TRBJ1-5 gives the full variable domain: DTGVSQNPRHKITKRGQNVTFRCDPISEHNRLYWYRQTLGQGPEFLTYFQNEAQLEKSRLLSDRFSAERPKGSFSTLEIQRTEQGDSAMYLCASSQGPGANQPQHFGDGTRLSIL.

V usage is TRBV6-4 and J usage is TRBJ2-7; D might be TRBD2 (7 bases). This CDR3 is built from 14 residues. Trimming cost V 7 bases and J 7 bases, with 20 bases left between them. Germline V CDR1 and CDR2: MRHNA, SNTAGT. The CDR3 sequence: CASTYQRDMTEQYF. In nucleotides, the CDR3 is TGTGCCAGCACTTACCAGCGGGACATGACAGAGCAGTACTTC.

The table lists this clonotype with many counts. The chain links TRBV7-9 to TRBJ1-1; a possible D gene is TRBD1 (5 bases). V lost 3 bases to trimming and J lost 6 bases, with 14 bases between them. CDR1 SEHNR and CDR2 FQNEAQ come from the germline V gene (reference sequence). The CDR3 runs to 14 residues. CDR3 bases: TGTGCCAGCAGCTTGACCGGGACTGATGCTGAAGCTTTCTTT. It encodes CASSLTGTDAEAFF.

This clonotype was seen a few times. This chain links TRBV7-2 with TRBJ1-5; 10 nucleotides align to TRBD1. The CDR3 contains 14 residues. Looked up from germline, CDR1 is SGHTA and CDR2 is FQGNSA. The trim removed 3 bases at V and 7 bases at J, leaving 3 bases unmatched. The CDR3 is CASSLTGGGQPQHF. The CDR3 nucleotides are TGTGCCAGCAGCTTGACAGGGGGCGGACAGCCCCAGCATTTT.

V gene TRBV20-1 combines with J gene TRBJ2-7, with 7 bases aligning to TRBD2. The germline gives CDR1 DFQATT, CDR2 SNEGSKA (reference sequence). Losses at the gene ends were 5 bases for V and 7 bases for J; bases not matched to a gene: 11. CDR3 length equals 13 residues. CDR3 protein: CSASTDVGGEQYF. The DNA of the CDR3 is TGCAGTGCTTCGACCGACGTCGGGGGGGAGCAGTACTTC.

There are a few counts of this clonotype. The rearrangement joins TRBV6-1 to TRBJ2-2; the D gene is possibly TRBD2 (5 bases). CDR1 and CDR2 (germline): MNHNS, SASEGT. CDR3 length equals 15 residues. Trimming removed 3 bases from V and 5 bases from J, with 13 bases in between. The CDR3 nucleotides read TGTGCCAGCAGTGAGAGCGGAACCTTGACCGGGGAGCTGTTTTTT. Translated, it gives CASSESGTLTGELFF.

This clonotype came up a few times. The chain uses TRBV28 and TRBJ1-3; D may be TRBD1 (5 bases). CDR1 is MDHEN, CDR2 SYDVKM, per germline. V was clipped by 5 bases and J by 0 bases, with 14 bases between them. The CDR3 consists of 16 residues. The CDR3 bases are TGTGCCAGCAGTACCTCCGGGACGGTCTCTGGAAACACCATATATTTT. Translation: CASSTSGTVSGNTIYF.

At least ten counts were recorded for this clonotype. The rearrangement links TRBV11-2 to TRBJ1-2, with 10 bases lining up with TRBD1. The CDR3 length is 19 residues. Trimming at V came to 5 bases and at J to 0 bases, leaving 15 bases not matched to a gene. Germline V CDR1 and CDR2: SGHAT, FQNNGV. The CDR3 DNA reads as TGTGCCAGCAGCCCAAACGGACAGGGGGTTACCCCCTCTAACTATGGCTACACCTTC. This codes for CASSPNGQGVTPSNYGYTF.

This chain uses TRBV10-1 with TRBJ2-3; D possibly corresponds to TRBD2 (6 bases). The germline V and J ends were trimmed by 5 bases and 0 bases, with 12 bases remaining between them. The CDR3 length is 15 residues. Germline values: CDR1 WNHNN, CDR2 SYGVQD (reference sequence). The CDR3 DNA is TGCGCCAGCAGTTTAGCGGAGATTAGCACAGATACGCAGTATTTT. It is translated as CASSLAEISTDTQYF.

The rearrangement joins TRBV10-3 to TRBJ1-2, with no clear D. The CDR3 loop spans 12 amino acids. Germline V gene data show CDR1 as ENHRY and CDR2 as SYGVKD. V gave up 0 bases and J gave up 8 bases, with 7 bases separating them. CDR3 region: CAISESRAGYTF. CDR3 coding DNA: TGTGCCATCAGTGAGTCAAGGGCCGGCTACACCTTC.

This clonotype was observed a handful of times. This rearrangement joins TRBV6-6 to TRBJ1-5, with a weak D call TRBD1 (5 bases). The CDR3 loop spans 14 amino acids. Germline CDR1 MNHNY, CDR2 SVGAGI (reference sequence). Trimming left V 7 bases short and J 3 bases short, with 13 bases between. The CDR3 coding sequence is TGTGCCAGCACCGCTGGGGCGCTCAATCAGCCCCAGCATTTT. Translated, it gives CASTAGALNQPQHF.

CDR3 region: CASSLEGGSGPDTQYF. In DNA form, the CDR3 reads TGTGCCAGCAGCTTAGAGGGGGGCTCGGGACCAGATACGCAGTATTTT. The rearrangement uses TRBV11-2 and TRBJ2-3; D may be TRBD1 or TRBD2 (6 bases each). The length of the CDR3 is 16 residues. The V gene's germline CDR1 is SGHAT and CDR2 FQNNGV. V was pared by 0 bases and J by 4 bases, with 14 bases between. Filled out from reference TRBV11-2 and TRBJ2-3, the complete variable domain reads EAGVAQSPRYKIIEKRQSVAFWCNPISGHATLYWYQQILGQGPKLLIQFQNNGVVDDSQLPKDRFSAERLKGVDSTLKIQPAKLEDSAVYLCASSLEGGSGPDTQYFGPGTRLTVL.

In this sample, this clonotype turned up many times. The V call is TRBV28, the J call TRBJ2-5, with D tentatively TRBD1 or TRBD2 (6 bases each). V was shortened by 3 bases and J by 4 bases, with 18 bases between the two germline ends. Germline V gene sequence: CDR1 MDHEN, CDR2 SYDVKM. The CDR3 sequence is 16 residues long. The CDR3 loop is CASSFRGGGRGETQYF. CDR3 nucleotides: TGTGCCAGCAGTTTCCGAGGAGGGGGGCGGGGAGAGACCCAGTACTTC.

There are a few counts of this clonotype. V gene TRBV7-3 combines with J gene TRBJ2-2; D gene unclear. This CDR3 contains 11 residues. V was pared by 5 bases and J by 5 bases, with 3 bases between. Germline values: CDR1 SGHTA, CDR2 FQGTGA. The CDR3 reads CASSGTGELFF. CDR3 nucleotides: TGTGCCAGCAGCGGGACCGGGGAGCTGTTTTTT.

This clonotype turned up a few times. The CDR3 nucleotides are TGTGCCAGCAGCGTAGGGGGGACAGGGGTTATCTACGAGCAGTACTTC. Amino acid sequence: CASSVGGTGVIYEQYF. V is TRBV9 and J is TRBJ2-7; TRBD1 matches at 10 bases. Germline V gene sequence: CDR1 SGDLS, CDR2 YYNGEE. This CDR3 comprises 16 residues. Trimming at V came to 0 bases and at J to 3 bases, leaving 6 bases not matched to a gene.

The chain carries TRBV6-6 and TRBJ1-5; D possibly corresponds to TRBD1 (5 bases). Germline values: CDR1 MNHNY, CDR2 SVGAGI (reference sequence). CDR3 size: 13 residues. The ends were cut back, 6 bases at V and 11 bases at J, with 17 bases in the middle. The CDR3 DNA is TGTGCCAGCAGCCTTCAGGGCTCGTCGACCCAGCATTTT. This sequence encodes CASSLQGSSTQHF.